Below, 20 T cell receptor beta chains from the same sample are listed, as sequenced in a study of OX40 agonist ivuxolimab in advanced cancers. The protocol was immunoSEQ multiplex PCR, while the TCRdb copy is restricted to in-frame clones and leaves out a portion. The data show about 120,000 clones, approximately 89% seen once. The specimen was CD4+ or CD8+ T cells sorted from blood, collected in a trial of the OX40 agonist ivuxolimab. Source of these receptors: an adult with an advanced solid tumor such as melanoma, head and neck, liver or kidney cancer.

The chain couples TRBV7-6 to TRBJ1-1; TRBD1 is a possible D gene (6 bases). CDR1 and CDR2 (germline): SGHVS, FNYEAQ. Trimming took 1 base from V and 11 from J, leaving 14 bases between them. The CDR3 extends over 13 amino acids. The CDR3 DNA reads TGTGCCAGCAGCTTAGGTGTCACAGGGAGTGCTTTCTTT. This encodes CASSLGVTGSAFF.

J is TRBJ1-5 and V is TRBV4-2; D remains ambiguous. CDR1 and CDR2 (germline): LGHNA, YNFKEQ. The length of the CDR3 is 16 residues. V was pared by 2 bases and J by 7 bases, with 18 bases between. CDR3 loop: CASSQSSGGPGQPQHF. As DNA, the CDR3 is TGTGCCAGCAGCCAATCATCGGGCGGACCGGGGCAGCCCCAGCATTTT.

Note on this clone: Germline is not matched at one junction end, which may reflect a read error. The chain couples TRBV20-1 to TRBJ2-7; D ambiguous. The CDR3 has 11 residues. Germline assignment: CDR1 DFQATT and CDR2 SNEGSKA (reference sequence). The CDR3 DNA reads as TGCAGTGCTATGAGTCTGGTGGGCACGAGGTTC. Translating it yields CSAMSLVGTRF.

This chain uses TRBV5-1 with TRBJ2-7; D is perhaps TRBD1 (7 bases). This CDR3 is built from 14 residues. Germline-derived CDR1 and CDR2 are SGHRS and YFSETQ. V shed 3 bases and J shed 2 bases, with 12 bases lying between them. CDR3 nucleotides: TGCGCCAGCAGCTCAGGGGGGAGGACCTACGAGCAGTACTTC. This translates into CASSSGGRTYEQYF.

The V call is TRBV6-5, the J call TRBJ2-1, with 9 bases fitting TRBD1. Per the germline V gene, CDR1 is MNHEY and CDR2 is SVGAGI. V gave up 6 bases and J gave up 7 bases; unmatched junction bases: 7. This CDR3 spans 14 amino acids. The CDR3 DNA is TGTGCCAGCAGAATACCGGGACAGGGTAATGAGCAGTTCTTC. Residues: CASRIPGQGNEQFF.

This clone was seen more than once but under ten times. This chain links TRBV29-1 with TRBJ2-7; D perhaps matches TRBD2 (6 bases). V was clipped by 5 bases and J by 4 bases, with 21 bases between them. The germline gives CDR1 SQVTM, CDR2 ANQGSEA. CDR3 length: 15 residues. DNA for the CDR3: TGCAGCGTTCGTGCACGGGCTGGGGGGAGGTACGAGCAGTACTTC. It yields the protein CSVRARAGGRYEQYF.

The chain has TRBV5-5 and TRBJ1-3; D gene uncertain. Germline V gene sequence: CDR1 SGHKS, CDR2 YYEKEE (reference sequence). Trimming took 3 bases from V and 2 from J, leaving 15 bases between them. The CDR3 is made up of 16 amino acids. The CDR3 protein is CASSSDLWVTGNTIYF. The CDR3, as DNA: TGTGCCAGCAGCTCGGACCTCTGGGTAACTGGAAACACCATATATTTT.

This clone was detected once. V usage is TRBV30 and J usage is TRBJ2-7; 7 bases are a match to TRBD2. Germline V gives CDR1 GTSNPN, CDR2 SVGIG (reference sequence). There are 14 residues in the CDR3. Trimming at V came to 4 bases and at J to 0 bases, leaving 6 bases not matched to a gene. The CDR3, as DNA: TGTGCCTGGACTACGGGAGGCCCCTCCTACGAGCAGTACTTC. This sequence encodes CAWTTGGPSYEQYF.

The V call is TRBV28, the J call TRBJ1-4; 10 bases agree with TRBD1. CDR3 size: 15 residues. Per germline, CDR1 MDHEN and CDR2 SYDVKM. V shed 4 bases and J 8 bases; nucleotides not matched to a gene: 7. In nucleotides, the CDR3 is TGTGCCAGCAGTTCCTTGACAGGGGGCGGCGAAAAACTGTTTTTT. Translation: CASSSLTGGGEKLFF.

The V gene is TRBV4-2, the J gene TRBJ1-5; D is ambiguous. The V end lost 0 bases, the J end lost 5 bases, and 11 bases lay between the germline ends. In germline, CDR1 is LGHNA, CDR2 YNFKEQ. This CDR3 has 15 amino acids. The CDR3 spells CASSQDLGLDQPQHF. The CDR3 DNA is TGTGCCAGCAGCCAAGATCTAGGTTTGGATCAGCCCCAGCATTTT.

The chain is built from TRBV27 and TRBJ2-7; the D gene is possibly TRBD1 (6 bases). Germline V gene data show CDR1 as MNHEY and CDR2 as SMNVEV (reference sequence). This CDR3 has 14 amino acids. Trimming took off 6 bases at V and 6 bases at J, with 18 bases between the two ends. CDR3 coding DNA: TGTGCCAGCAGCCCACGCTCCGGGACACCCGAGCAGTACTTC. This translates into CASSPRSGTPEQYF.

The V and J genes are TRBV28 and TRBJ2-7; no reliable D call. V was trimmed by 1 base and J by 0 bases, leaving 7 bases between them. From germline, CDR1 is MDHEN and CDR2 SYDVKM. CDR3 length equals 14 residues. The DNA of the CDR3 is TGTGCCAGCAGTTTATTTTCCGCCTCCTACGAGCAGTACTTC. It codes for CASSLFSASYEQYF. The full variable domain, rest sourced from reference TRBV28 and TRBJ2-7, is DVKVTQSSRYLVKRTGEKVFLECVQDMDHENMFWYRQDPGLGLRLIYFSYDVKMKEKGDIPEGYSVSREKKERFSLILESASTNQTSMYLCASSLFSASYEQYFGPGTRLTVT.

A single count supports this clone. The CDR3 bases are TGTGCCAGCAGCCCCGAAGGAAACACTGAAGCTTTCTTT. This gives the protein CASSPEGNTEAFF. The V and J genes are TRBV6-5 and TRBJ1-1; D uncertain. CDR1 MNHEY and CDR2 SVGAGI come from the germline V gene. The CDR3 is 13 residues long. V was cut by 6 bases and J by 2 bases, with 10 bases left in between.

As regards this clone: One junction end does not reproduce the germline sequence, and a read error may be involved. CDR3 DNA: TGTGCCAGCTCACCACGATGGGACACAACTTCCTCCGAGCAGTACTTC. This gives the protein CASSPRWDTTSSEQYF. This chain connects TRBV18 to TRBJ2-7; D perhaps matches TRBD1 (6 bases). Germline V gene data show CDR1 as KGHSH and CDR2 as LQKENI. The CDR3 consists of 16 residues.

The rearrangement joins TRBV19 to TRBJ1-5; D is uncertain. V was trimmed by 2 bases and J by 4 bases, leaving 12 bases between them. The CDR3 runs to 15 residues. In germline, CDR1 is LNHDA, CDR2 SQIVND (reference sequence). CDR3 protein: CASSIIQTQNQPQHF. The CDR3 DNA is TGTGCCAGTAGTATAATCCAGACCCAAAATCAGCCCCAGCATTTT.

J is TRBJ2-5 and V is TRBV27; D possibly uses TRBD1 or TRBD2 (5 bases each). Trimming removed 5 bases from V and 3 bases from J, with 13 bases in between. CDR3 length: 14 amino acids. In germline, CDR1 is MNHEY, CDR2 SMNVEV (reference sequence). The CDR3 protein is CASSKGDAKETQYF. In nucleotides, the CDR3 is TGTGCCAGCAGTAAAGGGGACGCCAAAGAGACCCAGTACTTC.

The chain is built from TRBV6-5 and TRBJ2-6, with D possibly matching TRBD1 (5 bases). CDR1 and CDR2 (germline): MNHEY, SVGAGI. V was shortened by 8 bases and J by 16 bases, with 21 bases between the two germline ends. The CDR3 loop spans 13 amino acids. The CDR3 region is CASHRPENAELTF. In nucleotides, the CDR3 is TGTGCCAGCCACAGGCCGGAAAACGCCGAACTGACTTTC.

CDR3 in DNA: TGTGCCAGCTCTATGGGGAGGGTAAATCCGGTGGCCCAGCATTTT. Residues: CASSMGRVNPVAQHF. The chain uses TRBV18 and TRBJ1-5; D is unresolved. The CDR3 is 15 residues long. The germline V gene encodes CDR1 KGHSH and CDR2 LQKENI. The V end was cut by 6 bases, the J end by 11 bases, with 23 bases between. The whole variable domain, filled in from reference TRBV18 and TRBJ1-5, reads NAGVMQNPRHLVRRRGQEARLRCSPMKGHSHVYWYRQLPEEGLKFMVYLQKENIIDESGMPKERFSAEFPKEGPSILRIQQVVRGDSAAYFCASSMGRVNPVAQHFGDGTRLSIL.

The chain uses TRBV28 and TRBJ1-1; D unclear. The CDR3 contains 15 residues. V was cut by 6 bases and J by 1 base, with 15 bases left in between. In germline, CDR1 is MDHEN, CDR2 SYDVKM. This CDR3 is CASRSRAAANTEAFF. CDR3 coding DNA: TGTGCCAGCAGGTCCCGAGCAGCGGCGAACACTGAAGCTTTCTTT.

This sequence joins TRBV6-4 and TRBJ2-3, with TRBD2 as a possible D gene (6 bases). CDR1 is MRHNA and CDR2 is SNTAGT in the germline V gene. CDR3 length: 15 residues. Trimming took off 4 bases at V and 2 bases at J, with 13 bases between the two ends. CDR3 region: CASSVNSGPTDTQYF. The CDR3 DNA follows: TGTGCCAGCAGTGTTAATAGCGGCCCCACAGATACGCAGTATTTT.